The next 29 T cell receptor beta chains were all read from a single sample in a study of identical twins. Using its own MiXCR run on the 5' RACE reads, TCRdb lists one record per CDR3 protein. The sample lists about 340,000 distinct CDR3 sequences; about 9% were seen once. What was sequenced was naive T cells sorted from blood. The receptors stem from a woman aged 45-59 years in good health.

This clonotype was recorded at least ten times. The chain joins TRBV11-2 to TRBJ1-6; no firm D call. Germline V gene lookup returns CDR1 SGHAT and CDR2 FQNNGV. This CDR3 has 16 residues. V dropped 4 bases and J dropped 5 bases, with 15 bases sitting between them. CDR3 region: CASSSNRARDNSPLHF. DNA of the CDR3: TGTGCCAGCAGCTCCAACCGGGCCCGCGATAATTCACCCCTCCACTTT.

The chain combines TRBV24-1 with TRBJ2-1; 8 nucleotides match TRBD2. The V segment lost 4 bases and the J segment 4 bases; nucleotides outside the gene matches: 8. Germline V gene sequence: CDR1 KGHDR, CDR2 SFDVKD. The CDR3 extends over 16 amino acids. The CDR3 sequence: CATSEAASGLYNEQFF. As DNA, the CDR3 is TGTGCCACCAGTGAAGCGGCTAGCGGGCTTTACAATGAGCAGTTCTTC.

This clonotype was seen repeatedly, ten times or more. This sequence joins TRBV5-6 and TRBJ2-1; 8 nucleotides align to TRBD2. The V gene end was trimmed by 6 bases and the J gene end by 9 bases; junction bases not matched to a gene: 11. Germline V gene sequence: CDR1 SGHDT, CDR2 YYEEEE. The CDR3 sequence is 14 residues long. The chain's CDR3 is CASTPGAGGGEQFF. CDR3 in DNA: TGTGCCAGCACCCCTGGGGCGGGAGGAGGTGAGCAGTTCTTC.

There are many counts of this clonotype. The chain links TRBV29-1 to TRBJ2-1, with D unresolved. This CDR3 spans 12 amino acids. CDR1 SQVTM and CDR2 ANQGSEA come from the germline V gene. V was pared by 3 bases and J by 6 bases, with 9 bases between. The CDR3 spells CSVDLAANEQFF. Written as DNA, the CDR3 is TGCAGCGTTGATTTGGCAGCCAATGAGCAGTTCTTC.

This clonotype was detected a few times. The chain joins TRBV5-1 to TRBJ2-1; 9 positions match TRBD1. The V gene end was trimmed by 4 bases and the J gene end by 7 bases; junction bases not matched to a gene: 6. Germline V gene lookup returns CDR1 SGHRS and CDR2 YFSETQ. CDR3 length: 14 residues. In nucleotides, the CDR3 is TGCGCCAGCAGCGCCGGGACAGGGTCGAATGAGCAGTTCTTC. Translating it yields CASSAGTGSNEQFF.

This clonotype was recorded at least ten times. V usage is TRBV20-1 and J usage is TRBJ2-2; D unclear. CDR1 and CDR2 (germline): DFQATT, SNEGSKA (reference sequence). V lost 0 bases to trimming and J lost 3 bases, with 5 bases between them. The CDR3 consists of 13 residues. The CDR3 DNA follows: TGCAGTGCTAGAGATTTGGACACCGGGGAGCTGTTTTTT. It codes for CSARDLDTGELFF.

The table lists this clonotype with many counts. The genes are TRBV27 and TRBJ2-1; D gene unclear. There are 14 residues in the CDR3. Germline CDR1 is MNHEY and CDR2 is SMNVEV (reference sequence). With 1 base removed from V and 6 bases from J, the gap between germline ends came to 10 bases. CDR3 DNA: TGTGCCAGCAGTTTATGGTCAGTCTCCAATGAGCAGTTCTTC. Amino acid sequence: CASSLWSVSNEQFF.

The chain carries TRBV4-1 and TRBJ1-1; TRBD1 matches at 12 bases. V gave up 0 bases and J gave up 4 bases; unmatched junction bases: 9. The CDR3 has 18 amino acids. Germline loops: CDR1 MGHRA, CDR2 YSYEKL. The CDR3 here is CASSQEGGDRGLLTEAFF. The CDR3 coding sequence is TGCGCCAGCAGCCAAGAGGGAGGGGACAGGGGGCTTCTCACTGAAGCTTTCTTT.

This clonotype was seen more than once but under ten times. The gene calls are TRBV12-3 or TRBV12-4 and TRBJ2-6, with D hard to call. V lost 3 bases, J lost 0 bases, and 9 bases lay in between. The CDR3 runs 16 residues. The CDR3 reads CASSFWSSSGANVLTF. The CDR3 region has the DNA TGTGCCAGCAGTTTCTGGAGTAGCTCTGGGGCCAACGTCCTGACTTTC.

The chain has TRBV10-3 and TRBJ2-3, with TRBD1 matching 8 bases. With 6 bases clipped from V and 2 bases from J, the junction kept 10 bases outside the gene matches. Per the germline V gene, CDR1 is ENHRY and CDR2 is SYGVKD. The CDR3 extends over 16 amino acids. The CDR3 region is CAISRLQGAITDTQYF. CDR3 DNA: TGTGCCATCAGCCGACTGCAGGGGGCGATCACAGATACGCAGTATTTT.

This clonotype was picked up many times. The rearrangement links TRBV9 to TRBJ1-4; tentatively, D is TRBD1 (5 bases). CDR1 and CDR2 (germline): SGDLS, YYNGEE. Trimming took off 0 bases at V and 7 bases at J, with 13 bases between the two ends. The CDR3 has 15 amino acids. CDR3 residues: CASSVAAGPPEKLFF. CDR3 sequence (DNA): TGTGCCAGCAGCGTAGCTGCAGGGCCTCCTGAAAAACTGTTTTTT.

The rearrangement uses TRBV7-8 and TRBJ1-3, with a possible D match to TRBD1 (5 bases). The V end lost 2 bases, the J end lost 4 bases, and 12 bases lay between the germline ends. CDR1 is SGHVS, CDR2 FQNEAQ, per germline. The CDR3 loop spans 15 amino acids. The DNA for the CDR3 is TGTGCCAGCAGCTTAAGGGGACTCCGGGGAAACACCATATATTTT. Its translation: CASSLRGLRGNTIYF.

Details on this clonotype: A junction end diverges from the germline sequence, so it may reflect a read error. The chain couples TRBV7-3 to TRBJ2-1; 8 positions match TRBD2. The CDR3 consists of 15 residues. Germline CDR1 is SGHTA and CDR2 is FQGTGA. CDR3 in DNA: TGTGCCAGCAGCTTAATGAGCGGGAGCATTGATGAACAGTTCTTC. Encoded protein: CASSLMSGSIDEQFF.

CDR3 DNA sequence: TGCGCCAGCAGCTTGGATCCTAGCGGGAGAGCCTACAATGAGCAGTTCTTC. Encoded protein: CASSLDPSGRAYNEQFF. The chain carries TRBV5-1 and TRBJ2-1; 10 bases map to TRBD2. Losses at the gene ends were 0 bases for V and 2 bases for J; bases not matched to a gene: 5. This CDR3 is 17 amino acids long. The germline CDR1 and CDR2 sequences are SGHRS and YFSETQ.

In this sample, this clonotype turned up many times. V usage is TRBV27 and J usage is TRBJ1-2; D is undetermined. V lost 6 bases, J lost 2 bases, and 7 bases lay in between. This CDR3 has 12 amino acids. Per germline, CDR1 MNHEY and CDR2 SMNVEV (reference sequence). This CDR3 reads CASRVGNYGYTF. The CDR3 DNA reads TGTGCCAGCAGGGTGGGGAACTATGGCTACACCTTC.

This clonotype has just a few counts. The rearrangement links TRBV24-1 to TRBJ2-3; D is undetermined. CDR1 is KGHDR, CDR2 SFDVKD, per germline. This CDR3 comprises 11 residues. The ends were cut back, 9 bases at V and 6 bases at J, with 9 bases in the middle. The CDR3 sequence: CATGVLDTQYF. The CDR3 nucleotides read TGTGCCACCGGGGTCTTGGATACGCAGTATTTT.

This clonotype was recorded at least ten times. V is TRBV11-2 and J is TRBJ2-2, with a possible D match to TRBD1 (6 bases). CDR1 is SGHAT and CDR2 is FQNNGV in the germline V gene. The CDR3 sequence is 14 residues long. V was cut by 6 bases and J by 6 bases, with 14 bases left in between. The chain's CDR3 is CASRKAQGSGELFF. As DNA, the CDR3 is TGTGCCAGCAGGAAAGCACAGGGATCCGGGGAGCTGTTTTTT.

Worth noting for this clonotype: An end of the junction differs from the germline gene, which may be a read error. The genes are TRBV5-1 and TRBJ2-3; 7 bases are shared with TRBD2. This CDR3 comprises 15 residues. Germline V gene lookup returns CDR1 SGHRS and CDR2 YFSETQ. The CDR3 DNA reads TGCTCCAGCAGCTTGGTTACTAGCGAGACAGATACGCAGTATTTT. Translation gives CSSSLVTSETDTQYF.

The gene calls are TRBV6-1 and TRBJ2-1; 8 bases map to TRBD2. The J segment lost 8 bases and the V segment lost 8 bases, leaving 14 bases of the junction unmatched. Germline V gives CDR1 MNHNS, CDR2 SASEGT. The CDR3 consists of 15 residues. The DNA for the CDR3 is TGTGCCAGCTGGTCTTCATCTAGCGGGTACTATGAGCAGTTCTTC. Protein sequence: CASWSSSSGYYEQFF.

In this sample, this clonotype turned up a few times. The chain uses TRBV21-1 and TRBJ2-5; the D call TRBD2 from the table was never checked on the DNA. TRBV21-1 is an annotated pseudogene. CDR3 length: 17 amino acids. CDR3: CASSSAGSGRARETQYF. CDR3 DNA: TGTGCCAGCAGCTCTGCGGGGAGCGGGAGGGCCCGGGAGACCCAGTACTTC.

This chain links TRBV9 with TRBJ2-5, with D unresolved. Looked up from germline, CDR1 is SGDLS and CDR2 is YYNGEE. This CDR3 spans 14 amino acids. The V end was cut by 0 bases, the J end by 5 bases, with 11 bases between. The CDR3 DNA is TGTGCCAGCAGCGTAGGATCGGTTGGGGAGACCCAGTACTTC. Encoded protein: CASSVGSVGETQYF.

This clonotype was detected a few times. V gene TRBV3-1 combines with J gene TRBJ1-1; a weak D match, TRBD1 (5 bases). Germline V gene lookup returns CDR1 LGHDT and CDR2 YNNKEL (reference sequence). The CDR3 length is 14 residues. Trimming took off 4 bases at V and 4 bases at J, with 13 bases between the two ends. The CDR3 protein is CASSPRRVGTEAFF. In DNA form, the CDR3 reads TGTGCCAGCAGCCCACGCAGGGTAGGCACTGAAGCTTTCTTT.

This clonotype was detected a few times. J is TRBJ1-5 and V is TRBV5-8; D might be TRBD1 (5 bases). The CDR3 extends over 15 amino acids. CDR1 and CDR2 from the germline V gene are SGHTS and YDEGEE. Trimming cost V 0 bases and J 4 bases, with 11 bases left between them. The CDR3 spells CASSLGPGVNQPQHF. For the CDR3, the DNA is TGTGCCAGCAGCTTGGGTCCGGGGGTTAATCAGCCCCAGCATTTT.

The sample holds a few counts of this clonotype. The gene calls are TRBV24-1 and TRBJ2-3; 7 bases are a match to TRBD2. Germline V gene sequence: CDR1 KGHDR, CDR2 SFDVKD. The V segment lost 9 bases and the J segment 6 bases; nucleotides outside the gene matches: 14. The CDR3 spans 15 residues. The CDR3 bases are TGTGCCACCGCCCTAGCGGCACTTGGGCGTGATACGCAGTATTTT. It encodes CATALAALGRDTQYF.

This clonotype was detected ten times or more. The V call is TRBV6-6, the J call TRBJ2-7; tentative D call: TRBD1 (6 bases). The CDR3 has 17 residues. The V end lost 5 bases, the J end lost 3 bases, and 23 bases lay between the germline ends. CDR1 and CDR2 (germline): MNHNY, SVGAGI (reference sequence). CDR3 nucleotides: TGTGCCAGCAGTCCCTATACCGGACAGATTTTTGTCTACGAGCAGTACTTC. Its translation is CASSPYTGQIFVYEQYF.

This chain uses TRBV6-5 with TRBJ1-1; unclear D gene. Trimming cost V 5 bases and J 1 base, with 14 bases left between them. This CDR3 has 15 amino acids. Germline CDR1 and CDR2: MNHEY and SVGAGI. The DNA for the CDR3 is TGTGCCAGCAGTGGAACGGGTCTTCCGAACACTGAAGCTTTCTTT. Translating gives CASSGTGLPNTEAFF.

The chain uses TRBV23-1 and TRBJ2-5; D gene ambiguous. TRBV23-1 falls under the ORF class, with uncertain function. V was clipped by 4 bases and J by 7 bases, with 19 bases between them. The CDR3 has 15 residues. This CDR3 is CASSPVYGLRGTQYF. The CDR3 nucleotides read TGCGCCAGCAGTCCAGTCTATGGGTTGCGCGGGACCCAGTACTTC.

The chain has TRBV10-3 and TRBJ2-3; 13 positions match TRBD2. The V gene end was trimmed by 6 bases and the J gene end by 4 bases; junction bases not matched to a gene: 7. This CDR3 is 16 amino acids long. CDR1 is ENHRY and CDR2 is SYGVKD in the germline V gene. This CDR3 reads CAIRGLAGSSADTQYF. CDR3 sequence (DNA): TGTGCCATCAGGGGACTAGCGGGATCATCAGCAGATACGCAGTATTTT.

This chain joins TRBV4-1 and TRBJ2-5, with TRBD2 matching 14 bases. The CDR3 extends over 17 amino acids. V trimming: 1 base; J trimming: 5 bases; junction bases outside the gene matches: 6. The germline CDR1 and CDR2 sequences are MGHRA and YSYEKL. Here the CDR3 reads CASSQGGTSGRQETQYF. In DNA, the CDR3 is TGCGCCAGCAGCCAAGGGGGGACTAGCGGGAGACAGGAGACCCAGTACTTC.